This TCR beta chain was identified in a study of CD8 T cells in Susac syndrome. The CDR3 consists of 13 residues. V was clipped by 2 bases and J by 5 bases, with 9 bases between them. Germline V gene sequence: CDR1 LGHDT, CDR2 YNNKEL (reference sequence). When the RNA was reverse transcribed, random hexamers were used with an input of roughly 0.45 to 1 ug. TCRdb redid the calling of the immunoSEQ multiplex PCR reads with MiXCR, one entry per CDR3 protein. Found here are 250,000 to 350,000 distinct CDR3 sequences, 92% of them singletons; the top ten hold roughly 0.07%. The chain carries TRBV3-1 and TRBJ2-5; D remains ambiguous. The receptor comes from a human donor with multiple sclerosis. Sequencing was performed on CD4+ T cells from PBMCs. CDR3 amino acids: CASSQRSGETQYF. The CDR3 DNA is TGTGCCAGCAGCCAACGATCTGGGGAGACCCAGTACTTC.